This entry concerns a single TCR beta chain. Its specificity is not known. This specimen comes from a study of cytomegalovirus exposure and HLA in healthy donors. Per the germline V gene, CDR1 is MDHEN and CDR2 is SYDVKM. This CDR3 has 20 residues. Trimming took 3 bases from V and 0 from J; bases not matched to a gene: 14. A 120-subject validation cohort, separate from the 666-subject first cohort, supplied the donors. The assay was immunoSEQ multiplex PCR, and TCRdb's table has in-frame clones only and misses some. The data hold tens of thousands of clones, with around 96% observed a single time. Study-level points and caveats: A list of 150 or so TCR beta chains associated with cytomegalovirus was given. The tendency of first-cohort TCR clusters to co-occur in the 90 to 150 validation repertoires emerged from a later analysis.

This chain joins TRBV28 and TRBJ2-4, with TRBD1 matching 10 bases. This clonotype was sampled from a man younger than 35 in good health and CMV-seronegative. Sample: PBMCs. This chain's CDR3 is CASSFQYGTGANLAKNIQYF. CDR3 DNA sequence: TGTGCCAGCAGTTTCCAATACGGGACAGGGGCCAATCTAGCCAAAAACATTCAGTACTTC.